A single T cell receptor beta chain is shown here with its context. The data are from a study of preoperative IRX-2 immunotherapy in early breast cancer. Trimming left V 1 base short and J 4 bases short, with 13 bases between. Germline-derived CDR1 and CDR2 are SGHNT and YENEEA. The CDR3 totals 15 residues. Sample treatment: preoperative locoregional IRX-2 cytokine immunotherapy. Preoperative locoregional IRX-2 cytokine immunotherapy was tested in the phase Ib source study. Sequencing used immunoSEQ multiplex PCR; TCRdb keeps in-frame clones, though not all of them. The sample gives approximately 38,000 clones, 82% of which show up once; approximately 1.5% is in the top ten.

The clonotype was recovered from a human donor with breast cancer. Source: lymph node tissue, taken after IRX-2 immunotherapy. The gene calls are TRBV11-3 and TRBJ1-2; D may be TRBD1 (5 bases). CDR3 in DNA: TGTGCCAGCAGCTTAGGGGGACGGAATATCTATGGCTACACCTTC. It specifies CASSLGGRNIYGYTF.